The following is a T cell receptor (beta chain) sequence with its context. Its antigen remains unidentified. The data were obtained in a study of CXCR3-negative and CXCR3-positive naive CD8 T cells. General study points: Naive subsets did not differ in surface CD5, and TRB CDR3 properties served to infer TCR strength. For naive cells, CXCR3-negative and CXCR3-positive subsets had similar TRBV-TRBJ usage; for memory cells, usage differed. The study found more hydrophobic TRB CDR3s in CXCR3-positive naive cells than in CXCR3-negative naive cells.

The CDR3 contains 15 residues. Germline CDR1 and CDR2: MDHEN and SYDVKM. The study made its TRB cDNA libraries by 5' RACE, adding UMI labels. One entry per CDR3 protein, without DNA, is what TCRdb gives after re-calling the 5' RACE reads. The sample spans around 63,000 distinct CDR3 sequences; the ten largest clones claim 4.8%. This sequence joins TRBV28 and TRBJ2-5; the TCRdb call, TRBD1, lacks DNA for checking. Sequenced material: naive CXCR3+ CD8+ T cells from blood. Sample subset: CD45RO-CCR7+CD27+CD95- naive CD8+ T cells expressing CXCR3 (TNR3+). This clonotype originated in a human donor in good health. Some clones in this sample may be carry-over from other donors' samples. The CDR3 protein is CASSPPPWGEETQYF.